Listed below are T cell receptor beta chains from one sample, sequenced in a study of blood T cell repertoires in COVID-19. The method was immunoSEQ multiplex PCR; TCRdb's version includes in-frame clones alone and lacks a portion of them. The sample lists a few hundred thousand clones, around 89% occurring once. Sequenced material: peripheral blood. The receptor source for this set is a woman aged 60 to 75 with COVID-19, enrolled during active disease. CDR3s include the opening cysteine and the closing phenylalanine or tryptophan. The D gene is left open where the match is weak. Rows give clone size only sometimes, using once, few, many, or a class for an expanded clone.

>once|TRBJ2-3|TRBV15|NA
TGTGCCACCAGCAGGAATGACCAGGGCACAGATACGCAGTATTTT
CATSRNDQGTDTQYF
>NA|TRBJ2-1|TRBV7-2|TRBD1
TGTGCCAGCAGCTTAATTCCTCAAAAGACAGGGGCAAGGCAGTTCTTC
CASSLIPQKTGARQFF
>NA|TRBJ1-5|TRBV29-1|NA
TGCAGCGTTCTGGGCCAGGGCAATCAGCCCCAGCATTTT
CSVLGQGNQPQHF
>NA|TRBJ1-2|TRBV20-1|NA
TGCAGCACACAGGGAAGAGGCGGCTACACCTTC
CSTQGRGGYTF
>NA|TRBJ1-5|TRBV25-1|TRBD1
TGTGCCAGCAGTGAAGCCGGGACAGGGGGCAATCAGCCCCAGCATTTT
CASSEAGTGGNQPQHF
>NA|TRBJ2-1|TRBV5-1|TRBD1
TGCGCCAGCAGCTTGGGGACAGGGGCCAATGAGCAGTTCTTC
CASSLGTGANEQFF
>NA|TRBJ1-6|TRBV18|NA
TGTGCCAGCTCACCACCCGCACAGGGAAATTCACCCCTCCACTTT
CASSPPAQGNSPLHF
>once|TRBJ1-6|TRBV3-1/TRBV3-2|NA
TGTGCCAGCAGCATATCCCACGAGTCGATTTCACCCCTCCACTTT
CASSISHESISPLHF
>NA|TRBJ2-3|TRBV9|TRBD2
TGTGCCAGCAGCTACGGGACTAGCGGGGGAGTAGATGATACGCAGTATTTT
CASSYGTSGGVDDTQYF
>NA|TRBJ2-2|TRBV20-1|NA
TGCAGTGCTAGTCCACAGGTCAACACCGGGGAGCTGTTTTTT
CSASPQVNTGELFF
>NA|TRBJ2-1|TRBV7-2|NA
TGTGCCAGCAGCCGGCGGGGATCCTACAATGAGCAGTTCTTC
CASSRRGSYNEQFF
>NA|TRBJ1-1|TRBV6-5|TRBD1
TGTGCCAGCAGCAGCGTGGGACAGGGGGATACTGAAGCTTTCTTT
CASSSVGQGDTEAFF
>NA|TRBJ1-2|TRBV10-3|TRBD1
TGTGCCATCAGTTTGGACAGGGCCTATGGCTACACCTTC
CAISLDRAYGYTF
>NA|TRBJ1-1|TRBV7-2|TRBD1
TGTGCCAGCAGCTTAGCCGTTACAGGGGCCACTGAAGCTTTCTTT
CASSLAVTGATEAFF
>NA|TRBJ2-5|TRBV9|NA
TGTGCCAGCAGCGTAGCCAGGGAAGAGACCCAGTACTTC
CASSVAREETQYF
>once|TRBJ1-2|TRBV2|NA
TGTGCCAGCAGGTATGACAGTGGCTACACCTTC
CASRYDSGYTF
>NA|TRBJ2-7|TRBV7-9|TRBD2
TGTGCCAGCAGCTTAGATCTAGCGGGGGCGAGGGAGCAGTACTTC
CASSLDLAGAREQYF
>NA|TRBJ1-2|TRBV19|NA
TGTGCCAGTAGTGGAGACTTTGCGGGCTACACCTTC
CASSGDFAGYTF
>few|TRBJ2-7|TRBV6-5|NA
TGTGCCAGCAACGAATGGGCAGCTCACGAGCAGTACTTC
CASNEWAAHEQYF
>NA|TRBJ1-3|TRBV6-1|TRBD1
TGTGCCAGCAGTGAAAGGAGGACAGGGACTGGAAACACCATATATTTT
CASSERRTGTGNTIYF
>NA|TRBJ2-5|TRBV6-2/TRBV6-3|TRBD2
TGTGCCAGCAGTTTACTAGCGGGGACTTTTTACTTC
CASSLLAGTFYF